These 8 T cell receptor beta chains were sequenced from one sample in a study of PD-1 blockade in mismatch repair-deficient tumors. The protocol was immunoSEQ multiplex PCR, while the TCRdb copy is restricted to in-frame clones and leaves out a portion. The table includes 130,000 or so clones, around 86% detected once. Sequences were derived from peripheral blood, sampled 44 weeks after starting pembrolizumab. The source of these receptors is an adult with mismatch repair-deficient cancer.

This clone was observed many times. The chain joins TRBV25-1 to TRBJ2-5; 10 bases agree with TRBD1. This CDR3 has 13 amino acids. J lost 0 bases, V lost 8 bases, and 0 bases had no gene match. Germline V gene sequence: CDR1 MGHDK, CDR2 SYGVNS. As DNA, the CDR3 is TGTGCCAGCGGGACAGGGGACCAAGAGACCCAGTACTTC. Translated, it gives CASGTGDQETQYF.

The V and J genes are TRBV7-3 and TRBJ2-1; the D gene is possibly TRBD2 (6 bases). Trimming stripped 5 bases from V and 0 bases from J, with 14 bases between. CDR3 length: 16 amino acids. Germline CDR1 and CDR2: SGHTA and FQGTGA. The CDR3 sequence is CASSLIAASSYNEQFF. The CDR3 DNA reads TGTGCCAGCAGCCTGATAGCGGCGAGCTCCTACAATGAGCAGTTCTTC.

The V call is TRBV10-2, the J call TRBJ1-2; D may be TRBD1 (5 bases). Germline CDR1 is WSHSY and CDR2 is SAAADI. With 7 bases removed from V and 7 bases from J, the gap between germline ends came to 13 bases. The CDR3 covers 12 residues. CDR3 sequence (DNA): TGCGCCAGCAACTCGCGGGGGGTTGGCTACACCTTC. Translation gives CASNSRGVGYTF.

This sequence joins TRBV18 and TRBJ1-2; D gene uncertain. The CDR3 totals 17 residues. CDR1 and CDR2 (germline): KGHSH, LQKENI. Trimming took off 7 bases at V and 4 bases at J, with 25 bases between the two ends. CDR3 nucleotides: TGTGCCAGCTTAGGATATTTAAGAGGCCGGGGTCTCTATGGCTACACCTTC. This codes for CASLGYLRGRGLYGYTF.

The chain links TRBV28 to TRBJ2-1, with TRBD2 as a possible D gene (5 bases). The CDR3 is 16 amino acids. V lost 6 bases and J 7 bases, leaving 22 bases between the germline ends. The germline gives CDR1 MDHEN, CDR2 SYDVKM. The CDR3 sequence is CASSATTRPTRNEQFF. The CDR3 nucleotides read TGTGCCAGCAGCGCCACTACTAGACCCACACGGAATGAGCAGTTCTTC.

The V and J genes are TRBV29-1 and TRBJ2-1, with 7 bases fitting TRBD1. The CDR3 runs 15 residues. Germline V gene data show CDR1 as SQVTM and CDR2 as ANQGSEA. With V trimmed by 6 bases and J by 1 base, 9 bases remained unmatched. In nucleotides, the CDR3 is TGCAGCGTGAGGACAGGCACGTATTCCTACAATGAGCAGTTCTTC. Translation gives CSVRTGTYSYNEQFF.

There are many counts of this clone. The V and J genes are TRBV14 and TRBJ2-7; 7 nucleotides match TRBD1. V dropped 4 bases and J dropped 2; count of bases not matched to a gene: 5. CDR3 size: 14 residues. Germline CDR1 and CDR2: SGHDN and FVKESK. CDR3 coding DNA: TGTGCCAGCAGCCCCCACAGGGGTCCCTACGAGCAGTACTTC. This sequence encodes CASSPHRGPYEQYF.

V and J are TRBV15 and TRBJ2-7; 8 bases are shared with TRBD1. J lost 3 bases, V lost 3 bases, and 13 bases had no gene match. This CDR3 has 17 residues. CDR1 is LNHNV, CDR2 YYDKDF, per germline (reference sequence). The CDR3: CATSSALLGTGYYEQYF. The CDR3 coding sequence is TGTGCCACCAGCAGCGCACTACTCGGGACAGGCTACTACGAGCAGTACTTC.